Following are 12 T cell receptor beta chains from one sample sequenced in a study of Graves' ophthalmopathy and Graves' hyperthyroidism. The TCR beta CDR3 regions underwent amplification from RNA transcripts. First-round RT-PCR with HTBI primers preceded a second-round multiplex PCR. TCRdb recomputed calls from the multiplex PCR reads with MiXCR, one row per CDR3 protein. The table includes 650,000 to 800,000 distinct CDR3 sequences, 35% to 50% detected once. The material sequenced was peripheral blood. The receptors were gathered from an adult man with Graves' ophthalmopathy.

This clonotype has at least ten counts. V usage is TRBV4-3 and J usage is TRBJ1-2; D remains unclear. With 4 bases removed from V and 2 bases from J, the gap between germline ends came to 14 bases. CDR3 length: 15 residues. Germline V CDR1 and CDR2: LGHNA, YSLEER. The CDR3 sequence is CASSRDAGGNYGYTF. CDR3 sequence (DNA): TGCGCCAGCAGCCGCGACGCGGGAGGGAACTATGGCTACACCTTC.

V and J are TRBV11-2 and TRBJ2-7, with TRBD1 matching over 7 bases. The CDR3 totals 15 residues. Per germline, CDR1 SGHAT and CDR2 FQNNGV. V lost 4 bases, J lost 2 bases, and 8 bases stayed unmatched. Here the CDR3 reads CASSSHRGRTYEQYF. CDR3 sequence (DNA): TGTGCCAGCAGCTCCCACAGGGGCCGTACCTACGAGCAGTACTTC.

The sample holds a few counts of this clonotype. The rearrangement links TRBV3-1 to TRBJ2-2; no clear D. Trimming removed 5 bases at V and 6 bases at J, with 13 bases between. This CDR3 has 14 amino acids. Germline CDR1 and CDR2: LGHDT and YNNKEL (reference sequence). The CDR3 DNA is TGTGCCAGCAGCTCAGATAACCTCTCCGGGGAGCTGTTTTTT. Its translation: CASSSDNLSGELFF. The entire variable domain, with the rest obtained from reference TRBV3-1 and TRBJ2-2, is as follows: DTAVSQTPKYLVTQMGNDKSIKCEQNLGHDTMYWYKQDSKKFLKIMFSYNNKELIINETVPNRFSPKSPDKAHLNLHINSLELGDSAVYFCASSSDNLSGELFFGEGSRLTVL.

The sample holds many counts of this clonotype. This chain uses TRBV19 with TRBJ1-5; 8 bases agree with TRBD1. The CDR3 is 16 residues long. Germline V gene lookup returns CDR1 LNHDA and CDR2 SQIVND (reference sequence). V lost 0 bases and J lost 4; bases outside the gene matches: 5. This chain's CDR3 is CASSIDPGQDNQPQHF. Here the CDR3 DNA reads TGTGCCAGTAGTATAGATCCGGGACAGGATAATCAGCCCCAGCATTTT.

The rearrangement links TRBV16 to TRBJ1-1, with D tentatively TRBD1 (6 bases). The ends were cut back, 2 bases at V and 2 bases at J, with 15 bases in the middle. Germline CDR1 is KGHSY and CDR2 is FQNENV. The CDR3 runs 16 residues. The CDR3 nucleotides read TGTGCCAGCAGCCAAGGGGCCGGGACATTAAACACTGAAGCTTTCTTT. Its protein product is CASSQGAGTLNTEAFF.

In its sample, this clonotype was seen many times. The rearrangement joins TRBV20-1 to TRBJ1-6; D is undetermined. Germline V gene lookup returns CDR1 DFQATT and CDR2 SNEGSKA (reference sequence). The CDR3 loop spans 13 amino acids. V was pared by 6 bases and J by 5 bases, with 11 bases between. The DNA of the CDR3 is TGCAGTGCCTCACCACGGAATAATTCACCCCTCCACTTT. This translates into CSASPRNNSPLHF.

In its sample, this clonotype was seen once. The rearrangement links TRBV25-1 to TRBJ2-5; 8 bases agree with TRBD2. The CDR3 runs to 15 residues. The germline CDR1 and CDR2 sequences are MGHDK and SYGVNS. The V gene end was trimmed by 5 bases and the J gene end by 3 bases; junction bases not matched to a gene: 8. CDR3 sequence: CASSLSGGVEETQYF. The CDR3 nucleotides read TGTGCCAGCAGTTTATCGGGGGGGGTGGAAGAGACCCAGTACTTC.

The chain is built from TRBV25-1 and TRBJ1-3; the match to TRBD1 covers 9 bases. CDR1 is MGHDK and CDR2 is SYGVNS in the germline V gene. J was trimmed by 7 bases and V by 2 bases; bases with no gene match: 6. The CDR3 extends over 15 amino acids. The CDR3 loop reads CASSEDRGFVNTIYF. The CDR3 DNA reads TGTGCCAGCAGTGAAGACAGGGGGTTCGTGAACACCATATATTTT.

In its sample, this clonotype was seen many times. This chain uses TRBV9 with TRBJ1-2; unclear D gene. V was clipped by 0 bases and J by 6 bases, with 15 bases between them. The germline V gene has CDR1 SGDLS and CDR2 YYNGEE. The CDR3 length is 15 residues. For the CDR3, the DNA is TGTGCCAGCAGCGTAGAAGAGGGCAAGGCCAATGGCTACACCTTC. Its protein is CASSVEEGKANGYTF.

The V gene is TRBV6-6, the J gene TRBJ2-2; no definite D call. CDR3 length: 12 amino acids. V was shortened by 7 bases and J by 8 bases, with 11 bases between the two germline ends. CDR1 is MNHNY and CDR2 is SVGAGI in the germline V gene (reference sequence). The CDR3 is CASTTMTGELFF. The CDR3 DNA is TGTGCCAGCACCACGATGACAGGGGAGCTGTTTTTT.

The CDR3 DNA reads as TGCAGCGTGACGGGACAGGGGGCTAACTACGAGCAGTACTTC. It encodes CSVTGQGANYEQYF. The V gene is TRBV29-1, the J gene TRBJ2-7; 12 bases line up with TRBD1. Germline values: CDR1 SQVTM, CDR2 ANQGSEA. The CDR3 extends over 14 amino acids. With 6 bases clipped from V and 3 bases from J, the junction kept 6 bases outside the gene matches.

There are a few counts of this clonotype. This chain uses TRBV19 with TRBJ1-1; D call uncertain. Trimming pared 1 base from V and 3 bases from J, leaving 15 bases between. In germline, CDR1 is LNHDA, CDR2 SQIVND (reference sequence). This CDR3 is built from 16 residues. CDR3 DNA: TGTGCCAGTAGTATAGGAATTGCCTCTCGGGACACTGAAGCTTTCTTT. Encoded protein: CASSIGIASRDTEAFF.